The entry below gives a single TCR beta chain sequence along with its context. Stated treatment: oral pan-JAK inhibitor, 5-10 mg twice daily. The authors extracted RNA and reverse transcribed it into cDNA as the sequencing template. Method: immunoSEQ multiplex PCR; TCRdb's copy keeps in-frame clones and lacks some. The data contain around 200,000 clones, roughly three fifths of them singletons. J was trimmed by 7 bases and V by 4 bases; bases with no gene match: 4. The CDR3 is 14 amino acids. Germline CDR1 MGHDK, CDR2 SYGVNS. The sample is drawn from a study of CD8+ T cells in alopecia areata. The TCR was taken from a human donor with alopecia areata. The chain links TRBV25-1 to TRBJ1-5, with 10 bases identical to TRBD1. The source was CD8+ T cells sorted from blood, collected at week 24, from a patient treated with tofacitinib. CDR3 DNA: TGTGCCAGCAGTGGACAGGGGGCTCGGCAGCCCCAGCATTTT. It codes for CASSGQGARQPQHF.